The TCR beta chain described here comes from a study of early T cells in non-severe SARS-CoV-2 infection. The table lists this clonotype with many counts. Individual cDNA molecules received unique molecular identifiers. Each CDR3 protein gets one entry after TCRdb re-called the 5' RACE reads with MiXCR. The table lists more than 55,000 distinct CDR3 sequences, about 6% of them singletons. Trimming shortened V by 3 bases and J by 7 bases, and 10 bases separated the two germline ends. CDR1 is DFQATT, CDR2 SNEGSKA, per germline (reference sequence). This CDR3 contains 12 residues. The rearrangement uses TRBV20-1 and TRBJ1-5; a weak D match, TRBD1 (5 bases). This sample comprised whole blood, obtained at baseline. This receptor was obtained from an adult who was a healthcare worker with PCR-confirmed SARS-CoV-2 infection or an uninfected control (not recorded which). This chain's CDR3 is CSASRDGQPQHF. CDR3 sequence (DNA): TGCAGTGCTAGCAGGGATGGGCAGCCCCAGCATTTT.